Sequencing of this TCR beta chain was carried out in a study of CD8+ T cells in alopecia areata. Findings of the study overall: Lesional tissue from the scalp (especially in alopecia totalis/universalis) showed higher clonality than normal scalp. Mouse data revealed clearer TCR sharing than patient data did, a gap possibly tied to HLA.

Following extraction, RNA underwent reverse transcription to cDNA, which served as the sequencing template. Method: immunoSEQ multiplex PCR; TCRdb's copy keeps in-frame clones and lacks some. Here the sample spans 89,000 or so clones, roughly half being singletons. Alopecia areata patients provided lesional scalp punch biopsies and peripheral blood. Sorting of PBMCs yielded the CD4+ and CD8+ T cells. Germline V gives CDR1 SGHAT, CDR2 FQNNGV. The CDR3 sequence is 13 residues long. Trimming removed 4 bases from V and 1 base from J, with 8 bases in between. As concerns this clone: Its antigen remains unidentified.

The rearrangement uses TRBV11-2 and TRBJ2-7; D not certain. This TCR was recovered from a human donor with alopecia areata. The sequenced sample consisted of NKG2D-high CD8+ T cells sorted from blood. CDR3 region: CASSSHMSYEQYF. The DNA for the CDR3 is TGTGCCAGCAGCTCACACATGTCCTACGAGCAGTACTTC.